This T cell receptor (beta chain) was identified during a study of blood T cell repertoires in COVID-19. The CDR3 contains 16 residues. Trimming took 0 bases from V and 8 from J; bases not matched to a gene: 11. Germline values: CDR1 MDHEN, CDR2 SYDVKM. Sequencing was performed with immunoSEQ multiplex PCR; in TCRdb, only in-frame clones are kept and a portion is missing. This sample has 130,000 to 150,000 clones, with over 75% found just once. This sequence originates from a woman in her 50s with acute or convalescent COVID-19. Sequencing input: peripheral blood. This rearrangement joins TRBV28 to TRBJ1-1; 8 nucleotides align to TRBD1. CDR3: CASSLWGRQGASEAFF. The CDR3 bases are TGTGCCAGCAGTTTATGGGGGAGGCAGGGGGCTTCCGAAGCTTTCTTT.